This T cell receptor beta chain was captured in a study of human T cells and chemical hapten exposure. Study-level background: Minor pooled library volume differences mainly drove per-sample TCR yield variation.

TCRdb independently ran MiXCR on the RACE reads; one entry per CDR3 protein. The sample shows about 61,000 distinct CDR3 sequences, about 7% of them seen only once. This clonotype appeared a few times. Time point here: pre-sensitization, week 0. Treatment defined: therapeutic diphenylcyclopropenone sensitization with weekly scalp DPC. V lost 5 bases and J lost 1, with 11 bases in between. The CDR3 length is 14 residues. Germline V lookup: CDR1 SGHVS, CDR2 FQNEAQ. This rearrangement joins TRBV7-8 to TRBJ2-5; D might be TRBD1 (6 bases). The sample consisted of whole blood, taken in connection with sensitization to the hapten diphenylcyclopropenone (DPC). This TCR derives from a woman aged 30 to 39 with alopecia areata. Some clones in this sample may be carry-over from other donors' samples. The CDR3 sequence: CASSHGQRQETQYF. In nucleotides, the CDR3 is TGTGCCAGCAGCCATGGACAGCGCCAAGAGACCCAGTACTTC.